This TCR beta chain was recorded in a study of CD8 T cells in Susac syndrome. After extraction with the RNeasy kit, about 0.45 to 1 ug of the RNA was reverse transcribed using random hexamers. One entry per CDR3 protein results from TCRdb running MiXCR on the immunoSEQ multiplex PCR reads. The sample lists about 110,000 distinct CDR3 sequences, roughly 94% seen once, with about 0.42% in the top ten. The material sequenced was CD8+ T cells from PBMCs. This clonotype was sampled from a human donor with Susac syndrome.

The CDR3 sequence is CSAGLSGGELFF. As DNA, the CDR3 is TGCAGTGCTGGACTCTCAGGAGGGGAGCTGTTTTTT. This rearrangement joins TRBV20-1 to TRBJ2-2, with TRBD2 as a possible D gene (5 bases). The CDR3 sequence is 12 residues long. Germline-derived CDR1 and CDR2 are DFQATT and SNEGSKA (reference sequence). Trimming took 5 bases from V and 8 from J, leaving 12 bases between them.